The rows below give T cell receptor beta chains drawn from one sample of a study of technical replicates of blood from several donors. The assay was immunoSEQ multiplex PCR, and TCRdb's table has in-frame clones only and misses some. Here the sample spans about 17,000 clones, about 79% being singletons. The sample was PBMCs. The receptors were sampled from a human donor in good health. Some clones in this sample may be carry-over from other donors' samples. The CDR3 runs from the conserved cysteine through the conserved F or W. The order of the fields is CDR3 protein, D gene, CDR3 length, V gene. A D gene is named only where the DNA matches it firmly.

CASAPRQGATYSNQPQHF TRBD1 18 TRBV19
CASSFGPGARETQYF NA 15 TRBV5-6
CASSLDAAADTQYF NA 14 TRBV7-9
CASSPPQIGGLQYF NA 14 TRBV18
CSVEWEMNTEAFF NA 13 TRBV29-1
CASSSGLEETQYF NA 13 TRBV6-6
CAWSAGQVTTNEKLFF TRBD1 16 TRBV30
CAISASSGSSSYNEQFF TRBD2 17 TRBV10-3
CASSLWAGGAGELFF TRBD2 15 TRBV7-2
CASSGQPETQYF NA 12 TRBV2
CASSLLADNEQFF NA 13 TRBV6-5
CASSPGTGEGTEAFF NA 15 TRBV11-2
CASSQTEAGGANYGYTF TRBD1 17 TRBV4-1
CASSQGAHEQFF NA 12 TRBV11-3
CASGTVSNQPQHF TRBD1 13 TRBV19
CASSLGLAGTGENYGYTF TRBD1 18 TRBV13
CAWNRGRPDSEQYF TRBD1 14 TRBV30
CASSPTGQGATEAFF TRBD1 15 TRBV18
CSVEWSLAGGSLGEQFF TRBD2 17 TRBV29-1
CASSFEGETQYF NA 12 TRBV7-9